This T cell receptor beta chain was observed in a study of shared clonotypes between healthy human individuals. Notes on this clone: Its target is not known.

General study findings and limits: Memory subsets generally showed smaller estimated richness than naive subsets did. Among donors, sharing of clonotypes was expected to be affected by sequencing depth. Non-shared clonotypes had lower generation probabilities than clonotypes shared by all four sorted-subset donors.

Only in-frame clones appear in the TCRdb table, and some are missing; sequencing was by immunoSEQ multiplex PCR. The table includes over a million clones, 95% to 97% detected once. V was cut by 8 bases and J by 3 bases, with 13 bases left in between. This CDR3 comprises 14 residues. The germline V gene has CDR1 MNHNY and CDR2 SVGAGI (reference sequence). Only Caucasian adults living in Nashville, Tennessee made up the donor group. V and J are TRBV6-6 and TRBJ1-4, with a weak D call TRBD1 (5 bases). This TCR was recovered from a man aged 30 to 39 in good health. The source material was naive CD4+ T cells sorted from blood. Subset: CD45RA+ positively selected. The CDR3 DNA is TGTGCCAGCGGTGGGGGTAAACCTAATGAAAAACTGTTTTTT. Its translation is CASGGGKPNEKLFF.